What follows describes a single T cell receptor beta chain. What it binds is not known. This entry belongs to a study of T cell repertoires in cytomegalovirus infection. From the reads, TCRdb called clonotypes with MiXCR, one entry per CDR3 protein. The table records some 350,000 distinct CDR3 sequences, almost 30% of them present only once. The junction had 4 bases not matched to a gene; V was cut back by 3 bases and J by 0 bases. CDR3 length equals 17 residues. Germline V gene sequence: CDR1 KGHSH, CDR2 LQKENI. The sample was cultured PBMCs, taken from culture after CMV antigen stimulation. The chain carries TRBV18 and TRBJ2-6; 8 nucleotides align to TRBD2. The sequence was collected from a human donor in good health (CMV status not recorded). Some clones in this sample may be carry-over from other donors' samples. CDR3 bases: TGTGCCAGCTCACCTCAACTAGCGGACTCTGGGGCCAACGTCCTGACTTTC. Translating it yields CASSPQLADSGANVLTF. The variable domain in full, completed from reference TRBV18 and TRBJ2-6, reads NAGVMQNPRHLVRRRGQEARLRCSPMKGHSHVYWYRQLPEEGLKFMVYLQKENIIDESGMPKERFSAEFPKEGPSILRIQQVVRGDSAAYFCASSPQLADSGANVLTFGAGSRLTVL.